This T cell receptor (beta chain) was recorded in a study of long-term antiretroviral therapy in people with HIV. Study conclusions and caveats: The range of CDR3 lengths in HIV repertoires proved narrower than that found in controls. Within the repertoire, clones expanded before ART were dominant at all time points.

The CDR3 has 13 amino acids. With V trimmed by 6 bases and J by 10 bases, 3 bases remained unmatched. CDR1 and CDR2 from the germline V gene are MDHEN and SYDVKM. Sequencing used immunoSEQ v3.0 at survey level. Profiling relied on immunoSEQ multiplex PCR, and the TCRdb table lists in-frame clones only, not all of them. Here the sample spans about 28,000 clones, roughly 86% being singletons. About this clone: Antigen: not known.

Each participant with HIV received care in the United States. Specimens held about 0.9-10 million cryopreserved PBMC prior to DNA extraction. The genes are TRBV28 and TRBJ1-6; 10 bases match TRBD1. Sequenced here: unsorted PBMCs, sampled 0.8 years after starting antiretroviral therapy. This TCR was recovered from a woman in her 30s with HIV. The CDR3 protein is CASRTGGESPLHF. The CDR3 DNA sequence: TGTGCCAGCAGGACAGGGGGCGAGTCACCCCTCCACTTT.